These T cell receptor beta chains were read from a single sample in a study of blood T cell repertoires in COVID-19. TCRdb keeps only in-frame clones here, not all; method: immunoSEQ multiplex PCR. There are around 140,000 clones in the sample; approximately 89% occur only once, and less than 2% lies in the top ten. The source material was peripheral blood. These receptors were taken from a woman aged 50 to 60 with acute or convalescent COVID-19. CDR3s include the opening cysteine and the closing phenylalanine or tryptophan. The order of the fields is D gene, clone size, V gene, J gene, CDR3 protein, CDR3 DNA. A D gene is named only where the DNA matches it firmly. Clone size is shown for a subset of rows, as once, few, many or a class of expanded clone.

TRBD1,NA,TRBV6-2/TRBV6-3,TRBJ1-1,CASSPGGTGGTEAFF,TGTGCCAGCAGCCCAGGGGGGACCGGGGGGACTGAAGCTTTCTTT
TRBD1,NA,TRBV5-4,TRBJ2-7,CAVVRTGSSYEQYF,TGTGCCGTCGTGCGGACAGGGAGCTCCTACGAGCAGTACTTC
TRBD1,NA,TRBV10-3,TRBJ1-2,CAISESEGAIYGYTF,TGTGCCATCAGTGAGTCGGAGGGGGCTATCTATGGCTACACCTTC
TRBD2,NA,TRBV18,TRBJ2-7,CASSPFDGLAGERYEQYF,TGTGCCAGCTCACCCTTTGACGGACTAGCGGGAGAACGGTACGAGCAGTACTTC
NA,NA,TRBV9,TRBJ1-3,CASSVEGGRTNTIYF,TGTGCCAGCAGCGTAGAGGGGGGGCGAACAAACACCATATATTTT
TRBD1,NA,TRBV6-5,TRBJ2-7,CASSLGPGGFYEQYF,TGTGCCAGCAGCCTTGGTCCAGGGGGCTTCTACGAGCAGTACTTC
NA,NA,TRBV12-3/TRBV12-4,TRBJ2-1,CASRPTSGGQFF,TGTGCCAGCAGGCCAACTTCCGGGGGGCAGTTCTTC
TRBD1,NA,TRBV19,TRBJ1-5,CASSHGTGVPPQHF,TGTGCCAGTTCACATGGGACAGGGGTCCCGCCCCAGCATTTT
NA,once,TRBV10-3,TRBJ1-1,CAISGQGGMNTEAFF,TGTGCCATCAGTGGGCAGGGAGGAATGAACACTGAAGCTTTCTTT
TRBD2,NA,TRBV7-2,TRBJ2-3,CASSYRGRAIDTQYF,TGTGCCAGCAGCTATCGGGGGAGGGCTATAGATACGCAGTATTTT
NA,NA,TRBV2,TRBJ1-5,CASTRDTERNQPQHF,TGTGCCAGCACTAGGGACACCGAACGCAATCAGCCCCAGCATTTT
TRBD1,NA,TRBV7-2,TRBJ1-5,CASSSGTGEYSNQPQHF,TGTGCCAGCAGCTCCGGGACAGGGGAATATAGCAATCAGCCCCAGCATTTT
NA,NA,TRBV7-9,TRBJ1-5,CASSLDSGAGPQHF,TGTGCCAGCAGCTTAGATAGCGGTGCGGGGCCCCAGCATTTT
NA,NA,TRBV7-3,TRBJ2-3,CASSPGGHTDTQYF,TGTGCCAGCAGCCCAGGAGGTCACACAGATACGCAGTATTTT
TRBD2,NA,TRBV5-4,TRBJ2-4,CASSLGREAAKNIQYF,TGTGCCAGCAGCTTGGGGCGGGAGGCGGCCAAAAACATTCAGTACTTC
TRBD1,NA,TRBV6-6,TRBJ1-4,CASSYSGTGWEKLFF,TGTGCCAGCAGTTACTCCGGGACAGGGTGGGAAAAACTGTTTTTT
TRBD2,NA,TRBV27,TRBJ2-4,CASRLAGGAKNIQYF,TGTGCCAGCAGATTAGCGGGAGGTGCCAAAAACATTCAGTACTTC
TRBD1,NA,TRBV5-4,TRBJ1-6,CASSPRDSNSPLHF,TGTGCCAGCAGCCCCAGGGACAGTAATTCACCCCTCCACTTT
TRBD1,NA,TRBV19,TRBJ2-5,CASSLTGGVETQYF,TGTGCCAGTAGCTTGACAGGGGGCGTAGAGACCCAGTACTTC
TRBD1,NA,TRBV12-3/TRBV12-4,TRBJ1-6,CASRTGANSPLHF,TGTGCCAGCAGAACAGGGGCTAATTCACCCCTCCACTTT
TRBD2,NA,TRBV5-1,TRBJ2-3,CASSLASGGMDTQYF,TGCGCCAGCAGCTTGGCTAGCGGGGGAATGGATACGCAGTATTTT
TRBD1,NA,TRBV30,TRBJ1-2,CAWGPDRDLYGYTF,TGTGCCTGGGGTCCGGACAGGGATTTGTATGGCTACACCTTC
NA,NA,TRBV5-6,TRBJ2-1,CASGSMGSSYNEQFF,TGTGCCAGCGGTTCAATGGGGAGCTCCTACAATGAGCAGTTCTTC
TRBD2,NA,TRBV27,TRBJ2-7,CASSFSGGASYEQYF,TGTGCCAGCAGTTTTAGCGGGGGGGCCTCGTACGAGCAGTACTTC